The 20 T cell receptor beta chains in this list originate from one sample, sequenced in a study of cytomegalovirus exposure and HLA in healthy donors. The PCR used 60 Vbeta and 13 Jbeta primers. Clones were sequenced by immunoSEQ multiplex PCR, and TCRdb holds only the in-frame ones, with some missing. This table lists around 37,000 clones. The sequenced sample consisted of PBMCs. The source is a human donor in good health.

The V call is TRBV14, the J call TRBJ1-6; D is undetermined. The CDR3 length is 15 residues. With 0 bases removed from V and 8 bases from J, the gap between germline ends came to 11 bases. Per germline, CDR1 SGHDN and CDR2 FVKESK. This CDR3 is CASSQDAGSHSPLHF. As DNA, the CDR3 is TGTGCCAGCAGCCAAGACGCGGGGTCGCATTCACCCCTCCACTTT. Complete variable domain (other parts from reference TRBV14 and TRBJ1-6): EAGVTQFPSHSVIEKGQTVTLRCDPISGHDNLYWYRRVMGKEIKFLLHFVKESKQDESGMPNNRFLAERTGGTYSTLKVQPAELEDSGVYFCASSQDAGSHSPLHFGNGTRLTVT.

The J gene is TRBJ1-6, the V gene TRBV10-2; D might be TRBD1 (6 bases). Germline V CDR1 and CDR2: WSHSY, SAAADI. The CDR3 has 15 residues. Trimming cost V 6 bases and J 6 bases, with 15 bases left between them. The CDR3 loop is CASSPQGKSNSPLHF. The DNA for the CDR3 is TGCGCCAGCAGCCCACAGGGAAAATCTAATTCACCCCTCCACTTT.

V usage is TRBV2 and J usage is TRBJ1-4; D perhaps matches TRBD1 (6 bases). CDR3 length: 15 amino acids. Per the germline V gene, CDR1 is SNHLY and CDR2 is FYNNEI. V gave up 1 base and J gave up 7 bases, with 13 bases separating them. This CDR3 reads CASSEGGLGGEKLFF. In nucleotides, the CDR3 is TGTGCCAGCAGTGAAGGCGGCCTAGGGGGTGAAAAACTGTTTTTT.

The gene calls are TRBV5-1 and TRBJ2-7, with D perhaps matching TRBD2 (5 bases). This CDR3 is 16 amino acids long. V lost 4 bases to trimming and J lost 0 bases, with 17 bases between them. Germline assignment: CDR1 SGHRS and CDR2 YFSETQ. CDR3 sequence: CASSVRGRESSYEQYF. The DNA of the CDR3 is TGCGCCAGCAGCGTCCGAGGGAGAGAGAGCTCCTACGAGCAGTACTTC.

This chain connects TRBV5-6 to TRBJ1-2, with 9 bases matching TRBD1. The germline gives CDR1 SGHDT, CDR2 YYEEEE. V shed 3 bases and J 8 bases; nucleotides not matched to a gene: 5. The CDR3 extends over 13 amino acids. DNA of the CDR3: TGTGCCAGCAGCTCACAGGGGGCAGACGGCTACACCTTC. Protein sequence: CASSSQGADGYTF.

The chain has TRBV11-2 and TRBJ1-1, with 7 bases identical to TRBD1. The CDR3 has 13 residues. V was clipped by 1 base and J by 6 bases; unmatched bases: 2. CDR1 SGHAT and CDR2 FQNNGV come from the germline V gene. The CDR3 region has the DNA TGTGCCAGCAGCTTAGTGGGGACAGCTGAAGCTTTCTTT. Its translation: CASSLVGTAEAFF.

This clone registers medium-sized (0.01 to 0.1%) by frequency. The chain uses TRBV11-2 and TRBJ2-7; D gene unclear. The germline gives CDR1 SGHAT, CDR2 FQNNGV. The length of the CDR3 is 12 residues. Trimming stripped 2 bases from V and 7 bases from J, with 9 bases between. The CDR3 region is CASSLTSKEQYF. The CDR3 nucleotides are TGTGCCAGCAGCTTAACATCGAAGGAGCAGTACTTC.

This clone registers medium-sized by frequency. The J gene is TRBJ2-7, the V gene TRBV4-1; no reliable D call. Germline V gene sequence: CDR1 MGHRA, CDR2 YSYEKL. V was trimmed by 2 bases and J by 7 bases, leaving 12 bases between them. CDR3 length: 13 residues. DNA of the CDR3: TGCGCCAGCAGCCAATTAGTGAAAGAGGAGCAGTACTTC. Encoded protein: CASSQLVKEEQYF.

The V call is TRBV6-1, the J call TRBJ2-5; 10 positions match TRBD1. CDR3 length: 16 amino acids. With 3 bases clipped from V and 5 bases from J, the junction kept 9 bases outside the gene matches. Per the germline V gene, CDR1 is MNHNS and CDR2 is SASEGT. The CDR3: CASSDSTGTGVETQYF. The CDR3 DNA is TGTGCCAGCAGTGATTCTACCGGGACAGGGGTGGAGACCCAGTACTTC.

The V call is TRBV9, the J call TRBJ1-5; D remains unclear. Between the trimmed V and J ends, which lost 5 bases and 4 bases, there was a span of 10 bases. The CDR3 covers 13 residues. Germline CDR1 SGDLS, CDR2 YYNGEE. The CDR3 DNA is TGTGCCAGCAGTAGGGAGGCGAATCAGCCCCAGCATTTT. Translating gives CASSREANQPQHF.

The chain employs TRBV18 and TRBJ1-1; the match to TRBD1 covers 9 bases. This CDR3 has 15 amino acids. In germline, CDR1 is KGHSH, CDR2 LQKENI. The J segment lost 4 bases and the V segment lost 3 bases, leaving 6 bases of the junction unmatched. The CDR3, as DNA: TGTGCCAGCTCACCGTCGACAGGGGGGTTCACTGAAGCTTTCTTT. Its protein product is CASSPSTGGFTEAFF.

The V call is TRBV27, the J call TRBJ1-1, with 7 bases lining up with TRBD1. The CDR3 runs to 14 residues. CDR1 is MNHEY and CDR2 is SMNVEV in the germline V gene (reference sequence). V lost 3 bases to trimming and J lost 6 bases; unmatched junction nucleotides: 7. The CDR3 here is CASSLGQRIAEAFF. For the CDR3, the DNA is TGTGCCAGCAGTTTGGGACAGAGAATAGCTGAAGCTTTCTTT.

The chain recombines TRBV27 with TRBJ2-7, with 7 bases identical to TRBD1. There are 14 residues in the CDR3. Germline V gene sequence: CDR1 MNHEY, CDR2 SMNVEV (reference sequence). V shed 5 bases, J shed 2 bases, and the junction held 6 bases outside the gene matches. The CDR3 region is CASSGQGDAYEQYF. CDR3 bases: TGTGCCAGCAGTGGGCAGGGGGATGCCTACGAGCAGTACTTC.

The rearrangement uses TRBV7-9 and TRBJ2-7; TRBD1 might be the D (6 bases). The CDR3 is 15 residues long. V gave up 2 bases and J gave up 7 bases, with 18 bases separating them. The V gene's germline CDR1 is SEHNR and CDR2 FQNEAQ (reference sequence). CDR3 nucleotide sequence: TGTGCCAGCAGCTTACAGGAGAGCAGGGGAAAGGAGCAGTACTTC. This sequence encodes CASSLQESRGKEQYF.

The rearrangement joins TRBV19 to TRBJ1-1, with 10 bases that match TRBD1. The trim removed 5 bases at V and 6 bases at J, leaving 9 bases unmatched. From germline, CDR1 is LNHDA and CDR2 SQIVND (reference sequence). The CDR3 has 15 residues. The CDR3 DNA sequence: TGTGCCAGTAGTCTCAGCGGGGACAGGGGACCTGAAGCTTTCTTT. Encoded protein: CASSLSGDRGPEAFF.

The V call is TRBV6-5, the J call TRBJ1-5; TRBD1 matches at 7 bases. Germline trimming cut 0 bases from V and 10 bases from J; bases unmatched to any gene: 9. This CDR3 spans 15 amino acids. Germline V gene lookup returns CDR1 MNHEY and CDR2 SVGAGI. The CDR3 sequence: CASSYSGQGDDPQHF. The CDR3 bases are TGTGCCAGCAGTTACTCTGGGCAGGGGGACGACCCCCAGCATTTT.

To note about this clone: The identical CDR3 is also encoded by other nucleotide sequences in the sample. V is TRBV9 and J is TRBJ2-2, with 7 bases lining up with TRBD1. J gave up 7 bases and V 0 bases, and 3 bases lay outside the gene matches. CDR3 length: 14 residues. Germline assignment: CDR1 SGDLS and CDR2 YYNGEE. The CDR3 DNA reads TGTGCCAGCAGCGTAGGACAGGGCGACGGGGAGCTGTTTTTT. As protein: CASSVGQGDGELFF. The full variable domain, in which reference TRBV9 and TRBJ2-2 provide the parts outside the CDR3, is DSGVTQTPKHLITATGQRVTLRCSPRSGDLSVYWYQQSLDQGLQFLIQYYNGEERAKGNILERFSAQQFPDLHSELNLSSLELGDSALYFCASSVGQGDGELFFGEGSRLTVL.

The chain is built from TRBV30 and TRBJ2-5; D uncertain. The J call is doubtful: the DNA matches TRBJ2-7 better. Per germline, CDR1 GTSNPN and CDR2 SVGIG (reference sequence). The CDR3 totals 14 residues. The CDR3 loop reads CAWSVRRVGYEQYF. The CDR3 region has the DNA TGTGCCTGGAGTGTACGTCGGGTAGGCTACGAGCAGTACTTC.

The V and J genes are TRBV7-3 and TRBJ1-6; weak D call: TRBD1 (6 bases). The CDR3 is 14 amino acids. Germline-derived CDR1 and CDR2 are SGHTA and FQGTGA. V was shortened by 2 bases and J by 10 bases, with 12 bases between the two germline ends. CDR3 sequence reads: CASSLVGRGSPLHF. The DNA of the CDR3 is TGTGCCAGCAGCTTAGTAGGCAGGGGATCACCCCTCCACTTT.

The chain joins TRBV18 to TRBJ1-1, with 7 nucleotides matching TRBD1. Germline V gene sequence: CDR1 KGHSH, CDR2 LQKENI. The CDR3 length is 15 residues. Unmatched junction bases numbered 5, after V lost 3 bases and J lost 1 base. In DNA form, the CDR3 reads TGTGCCAGCTCACCCCGGACAGGTTCGAACACTGAAGCTTTCTTT. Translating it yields CASSPRTGSNTEAFF.